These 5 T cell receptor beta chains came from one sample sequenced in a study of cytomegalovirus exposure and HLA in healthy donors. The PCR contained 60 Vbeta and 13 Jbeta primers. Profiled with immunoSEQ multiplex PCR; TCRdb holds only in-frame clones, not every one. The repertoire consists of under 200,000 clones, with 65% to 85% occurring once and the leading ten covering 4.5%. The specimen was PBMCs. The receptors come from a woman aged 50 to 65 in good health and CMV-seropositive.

Here the CDR3 reads CASSEGTSNTEAFF. The CDR3 region has the DNA TGTGCCAGCAGTGAAGGGACATCGAACACTGAAGCTTTCTTT. This chain connects TRBV6-1 to TRBJ1-1, with D maybe TRBD1 (5 bases). V lost 1 base and J 1 base, leaving 7 bases between the germline ends. The CDR3 is 14 residues long. Germline V gene lookup returns CDR1 MNHNS and CDR2 SASEGT.

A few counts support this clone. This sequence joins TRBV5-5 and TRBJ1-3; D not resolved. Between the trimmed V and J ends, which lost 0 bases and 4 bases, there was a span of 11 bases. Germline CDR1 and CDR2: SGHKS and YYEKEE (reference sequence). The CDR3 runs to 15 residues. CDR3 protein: CASSLVGGRGNTIYF. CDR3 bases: TGTGCCAGCAGCTTGGTCGGCGGCCGCGGAAACACCATATATTTT.

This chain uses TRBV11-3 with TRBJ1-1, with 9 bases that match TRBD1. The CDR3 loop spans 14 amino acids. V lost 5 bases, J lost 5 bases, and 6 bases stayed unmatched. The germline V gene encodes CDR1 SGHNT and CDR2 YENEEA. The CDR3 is CASSPTQGATEAFF. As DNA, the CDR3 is TGTGCCAGCAGCCCGACACAGGGGGCGACTGAAGCTTTCTTT.

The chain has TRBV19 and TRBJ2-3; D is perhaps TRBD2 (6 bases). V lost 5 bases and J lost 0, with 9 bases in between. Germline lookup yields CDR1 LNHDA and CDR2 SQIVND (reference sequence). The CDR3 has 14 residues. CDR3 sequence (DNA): TGTGCCAGTAGTGGGGGGACTAGCACAGATACGCAGTATTTT. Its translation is CASSGGTSTDTQYF.

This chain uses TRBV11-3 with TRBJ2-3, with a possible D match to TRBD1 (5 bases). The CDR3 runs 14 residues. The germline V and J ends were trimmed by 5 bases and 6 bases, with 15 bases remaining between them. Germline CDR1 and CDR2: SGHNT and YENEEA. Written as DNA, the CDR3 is TGTGCCAGCAGCCGGCGGCAGGGAACGGATACGCAGTATTTT. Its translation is CASSRRQGTDTQYF.